The clone carrying this T cell receptor (beta chain) was counted a few times. MiXCR, run by TCRdb on the reads, gives a single entry per CDR3 protein. The data hold 250,000 to 350,000 distinct CDR3 sequences, with 25% observed a single time. The entry originates in a study of T cell repertoires in cytomegalovirus infection. On the study more broadly: Both CMV infection and a matching HLA type were indicated by public TCR beta signatures.

The germline CDR1 and CDR2 sequences are SQVTM and ANQGSEA. Unmatched junction bases numbered 4, after V lost 5 bases and J lost 3 bases. The length of the CDR3 is 12 residues. The sequencing sample was made of PBMCs. The chain has TRBV29-1 and TRBJ2-7, with 7 bases identical to TRBD1. The TCR originated in a human donor in good health (CMV status not recorded). Some clones in this sample may be carry-over from other donors' samples. The CDR3 nucleotides are TGCAGCGTTAGGGACAGTATCTACGAGCAGTACTTC. Amino acids: CSVRDSIYEQYF.